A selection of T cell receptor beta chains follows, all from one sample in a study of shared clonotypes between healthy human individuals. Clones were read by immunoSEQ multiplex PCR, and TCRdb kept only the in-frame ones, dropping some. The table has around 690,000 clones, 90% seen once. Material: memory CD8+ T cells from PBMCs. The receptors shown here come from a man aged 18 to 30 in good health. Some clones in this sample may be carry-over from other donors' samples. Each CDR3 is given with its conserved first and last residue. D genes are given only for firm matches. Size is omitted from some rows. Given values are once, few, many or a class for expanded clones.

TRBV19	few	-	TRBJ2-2	TGTGCCAGTAGTATCGGCGGGGAGCTGTTTTTT	CASSIGGELFF
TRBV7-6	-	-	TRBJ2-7	TGTGCCAGCAGCTTAGGGGGGGGCGGAACCTACGAGCAGTACTTC	CASSLGGGGTYEQYF
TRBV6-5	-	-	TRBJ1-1	TGTGCCAGCAGTTACGGGGAGGGCGGGGGCAGGACTGAAGCTTTCTTT	CASSYGEGGGRTEAFF
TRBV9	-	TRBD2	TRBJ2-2	TGTGCCAGCAGCACCCCCGGGGGGGGCTATAACACCGGGGAGCTGTTTTTT	CASSTPGGGYNTGELFF
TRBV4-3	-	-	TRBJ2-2	TGCGCCAGCAGCCAAGATCGTCGGGGCTCCGGGGAGCTGTTTTTT	CASSQDRRGSGELFF
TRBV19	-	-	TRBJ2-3	TGTGCCAGTAGTTCCCGGACGGGTAGCACAGATACGCAGTATTTT	CASSSRTGSTDTQYF
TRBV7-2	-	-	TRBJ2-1	TGTGCCAGCAGCTCGGCGGTAAGGTTTAGCTCCTACAATGAGCAGTTCTTC	CASSSAVRFSSYNEQFF
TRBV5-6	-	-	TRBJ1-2	TGTGCCAGCACCCTGGGGACCGCCTATGGCTACACCTTC	CASTLGTAYGYTF
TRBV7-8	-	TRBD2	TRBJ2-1	TGTGCCAGCAGCTTAATAGCGGGAGATGGTGAGCAGTTCTTC	CASSLIAGDGEQFF
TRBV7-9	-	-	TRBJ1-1	TGTGCCAGCAGCTTCCCCCGAACGAACACTGAAGCTTTCTTT	CASSFPRTNTEAFF
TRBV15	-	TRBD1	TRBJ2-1	TGTGCCACCAGCATCACCCCGGGACAGGGGGCCACTGAGCAGTTCTTC	CATSITPGQGATEQFF
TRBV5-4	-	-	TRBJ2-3	TGTGCCAGCAGCTTCGGTGGAGAGGGCACAGATACGCAGTATTTT	CASSFGGEGTDTQYF
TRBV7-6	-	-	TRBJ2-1	TGTGCCAGCAGCTCCTCGTCGGGGGCGGATGAGCAGTTCTTC	CASSSSSGADEQFF
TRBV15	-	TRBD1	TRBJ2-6	TGTGCCACCAGCAGACCGCGGGACAGGGGCGCCTCTGGGGCCAACGTCCTGACTTTC	CATSRPRDRGASGANVLTF
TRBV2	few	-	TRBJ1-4	TGTGCCAGCAGGGAGGGACGGGTAAATGAAAAACTGTTTTTT	CASREGRVNEKLFF
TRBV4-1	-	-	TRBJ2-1	TGCGCCAGCTCAGTGGTGGACTACTCCTACAATGAGCAGTTCTTC	CASSVVDYSYNEQFF
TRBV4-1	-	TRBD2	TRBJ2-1	TGCGCCAGCAGCCAGATCAAGCGGGAGGGGTACAATGAGCAGTTCTTC	CASSQIKREGYNEQFF
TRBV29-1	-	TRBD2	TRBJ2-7	TGCAGCGTTCAGGGACTAGCGGTTCCCTACGAGCAGTACTTC	CSVQGLAVPYEQYF
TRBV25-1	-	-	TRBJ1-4	TGTGCCAGCAGTGAATTTGGGGTTACAACTAATGAAAAACTGTTTTTT	CASSEFGVTTNEKLFF
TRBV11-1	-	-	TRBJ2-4	TGTGCCAGCAGCTTAGCGCTGGGCAGACACGCCAAAAACATTCAGTACTTC	CASSLALGRHAKNIQYF
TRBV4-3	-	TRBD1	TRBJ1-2	TGCGCCAGCAGCCAAGAACAGGGGGGACGCCTCGTGTATGGCTACACCTTC	CASSQEQGGRLVYGYTF
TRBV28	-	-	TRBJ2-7	TGTGCCAGCAGTTGGGTCATCGGCTCCTACGAGCAGTACTTC	CASSWVIGSYEQYF
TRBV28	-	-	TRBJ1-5	TGTGCCAGCAGTCACTACAGGGAAAACGATCAGCCCCAGCATTTT	CASSHYRENDQPQHF
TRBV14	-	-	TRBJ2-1	TGTGCCAGCAGCCAAGATGCCAAATACAATGAGCAGTTCTTC	CASSQDAKYNEQFF
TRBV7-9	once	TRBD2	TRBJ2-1	TGTGCCAGCAACATGGGACTAGCTCCATTCAATGAGCAGTTCTTC	CASNMGLAPFNEQFF
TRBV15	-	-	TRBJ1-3	TGTGCCACCAGCAGGGATCCGGGACACCTGAGCTCTGGAAACACCATATATTTT	CATSRDPGHLSSGNTIYF
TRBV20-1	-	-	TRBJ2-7	TGCAGTGCTAGATATTACTACGAGCAGTACTTC	CSARYYYEQYF
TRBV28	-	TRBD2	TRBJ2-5	TGTGCCAGCAGTTTACGTAGCGGGAGAAAGACCCAGTACTTC	CASSLRSGRKTQYF
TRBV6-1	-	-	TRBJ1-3	TGTGCCAGCAGTGATTGGGCTTCCTCTGGAAACACCATATATTTT	CASSDWASSGNTIYF
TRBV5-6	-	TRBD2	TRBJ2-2	TGTGCCAGCAGCTTGGCCGGGACTAGCGGGAGACCCACCGGGGAGCTGTTTTTT	CASSLAGTSGRPTGELFF
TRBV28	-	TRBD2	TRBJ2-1	TGTGCCAGCACCATAGGACTAGGCTCCTACAATGAGCAGTTCTTC	CASTIGLGSYNEQFF
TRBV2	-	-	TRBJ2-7	TGTGCCAGCAGCGGGACACCCTCCTACGAGCAGTACTTC	CASSGTPSYEQYF
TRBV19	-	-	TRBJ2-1	TGTGCCAGTAGTATAGGGTACGATGAGCAGTTCTTC	CASSIGYDEQFF
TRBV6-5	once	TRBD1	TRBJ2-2	TGTGCCAGCAGCACACAGGGGTACACCGGGGAGCTGTTTTTT	CASSTQGYTGELFF